Listed below are T cell receptor beta chains from one sample, sequenced in a study of CD8+ T cells in alopecia areata. The method was immunoSEQ multiplex PCR; TCRdb's version includes in-frame clones alone and lacks a portion of them. The sample carries 100,000 to 130,000 clones, roughly 59% recorded once. The sequencing input was CD8+ T cells sorted from blood. The receptors were sampled from a human donor in good health. Each CDR3 is given with its conserved first and last residue. A D gene is named only where the DNA matches it firmly. Only some rows state a clone size, as once, few, many or a class for expanded clones.

v_gene: TRBV2
abundance: -
d_gene: -
j_gene: TRBJ2-3
CDR3nt: TGTGCCAGCCTCGTTCCAGGGGCTAGCACAGATACGCAGTATTTT
CDR3aa: CASLVPGASTDTQYF

v_gene: TRBV6-5
abundance: few
d_gene: -
j_gene: TRBJ2-6
CDR3nt: TGTGCCAGCAGTTACTGGGATTCTGGGGCCAACGTCCTGACTTTC
CDR3aa: CASSYWDSGANVLTF

v_gene: TRBV6-5
abundance: -
d_gene: -
j_gene: TRBJ1-3
CDR3nt: TGTGCCAGCAGTTACTCGGGCAATTTCAACACCATATATTTT
CDR3aa: CASSYSGNFNTIYF

v_gene: TRBV7-2
abundance: -
d_gene: TRBD2
j_gene: TRBJ2-1
CDR3nt: TGTGCCAGCAGCCACTACATTCAGGGAGGGGCCTACAATGAGCAGTTCTTC
CDR3aa: CASSHYIQGGAYNEQFF

v_gene: TRBV7-6
abundance: -
d_gene: -
j_gene: TRBJ1-4
CDR3nt: TGTGCCAGCAGCCGACGACGGACAACTAATGAAAAACTGTTTTTT
CDR3aa: CASSRRRTTNEKLFF

v_gene: TRBV5-6
abundance: -
d_gene: TRBD1
j_gene: TRBJ2-2
CDR3nt: TGTGCCAGCAGCTTAGGGGGCGTGAAGACCGGGGAGCTGTTTTTT
CDR3aa: CASSLGGVKTGELFF

v_gene: TRBV4-2
abundance: -
d_gene: TRBD1
j_gene: TRBJ1-6
CDR3nt: TGTGCCAGCAGCCAAGATCTTGTCGTGGACAGGGACTTCTTTAATTCACCCCTCCACTTT
CDR3aa: CASSQDLVVDRDFFNSPLHF

v_gene: TRBV7-9
abundance: -
d_gene: -
j_gene: TRBJ2-1
CDR3nt: TGTGCCAGCAGCCCCCCCTGGGGCCATGAGCAGTTCTTC
CDR3aa: CASSPPWGHEQFF

v_gene: TRBV19
abundance: many
d_gene: TRBD2
j_gene: TRBJ2-1
CDR3nt: TGTGCCAGTAGTACAGAAGGACTAGCGGGGGTGTACAATGAGCAGTTCTTC
CDR3aa: CASSTEGLAGVYNEQFF

v_gene: TRBV4-1
abundance: -
d_gene: -
j_gene: TRBJ1-5
CDR3nt: TGCGCCAGCAGCCCTAAAACAGTCAATCAGCCCCAGCATTTT
CDR3aa: CASSPKTVNQPQHF

v_gene: TRBV7-6
abundance: few
d_gene: -
j_gene: TRBJ2-7
CDR3nt: TGTGCCAGCAGCTTAGCTGACGGAGTCTACGAGCAGTACTTC
CDR3aa: CASSLADGVYEQYF

v_gene: TRBV27
abundance: few
d_gene: TRBD1
j_gene: TRBJ1-5
CDR3nt: TGTGCCAGCAGACTAAGACAGGGGCTGAATCAGCCCCAGCATTTT
CDR3aa: CASRLRQGLNQPQHF

v_gene: TRBV4-3
abundance: few
d_gene: TRBD1
j_gene: TRBJ1-1
CDR3nt: TGCGCCAGCAGGGACAGGGAGACCACTGAAGCTTTCTTT
CDR3aa: CASRDRETTEAFF

v_gene: TRBV4-3
abundance: -
d_gene: -
j_gene: TRBJ2-4
CDR3nt: TGCGCCAGCAGCCCCGTCCTCCTTGCATACGGAAGCGCCAAAAACATTCAGTACTTC
CDR3aa: CASSPVLLAYGSAKNIQYF

v_gene: TRBV13
abundance: -
d_gene: -
j_gene: TRBJ1-2
CDR3nt: TGTGCCAGCAGCTTAGGACCTTCCTATGGCTACACCTTC
CDR3aa: CASSLGPSYGYTF

v_gene: TRBV19
abundance: -
d_gene: -
j_gene: TRBJ2-3
CDR3nt: TGTGCCAGTAGTGCGGCAAGCACAGATACGCAGTATTTT
CDR3aa: CASSAASTDTQYF

v_gene: TRBV5-1
abundance: -
d_gene: TRBD2
j_gene: TRBJ2-2
CDR3nt: TGCGCCAGCAGCTCGACTAGCGGGGGGACCACCGGGGAGCTGTTTTTT
CDR3aa: CASSSTSGGTTGELFF

v_gene: TRBV5-6
abundance: few
d_gene: -
j_gene: TRBJ1-2
CDR3nt: TGTGCCAGCAGCTTTGTGGGGGTTGGTGGCTACACCTTC
CDR3aa: CASSFVGVGGYTF

v_gene: TRBV25-1
abundance: few
d_gene: -
j_gene: TRBJ2-1
CDR3nt: TGTGCCAGCAGTGTAGGGGGGCTCGGTTACAATGAGCAGTTCTTC
CDR3aa: CASSVGGLGYNEQFF

v_gene: TRBV5-1
abundance: -
d_gene: -
j_gene: TRBJ2-3
CDR3nt: TGCGCCAGCAGCTTGGGCCTAACTAGCACAGATACGCAGTATTTT
CDR3aa: CASSLGLTSTDTQYF

v_gene: TRBV19
abundance: many
d_gene: -
j_gene: TRBJ2-2
CDR3nt: TGTGCCAGTAGTATAGGGGGAGCCGGGGAGCTGTTTTTT
CDR3aa: CASSIGGAGELFF

v_gene: TRBV11-2
abundance: -
d_gene: TRBD1
j_gene: TRBJ2-3
CDR3nt: TGTGCCAGCAGCTTAGGACAGGGGTTAGATACGCAGTATTTT
CDR3aa: CASSLGQGLDTQYF

v_gene: TRBV5-1
abundance: -
d_gene: -
j_gene: TRBJ1-1
CDR3nt: TGCGCCAGCCCCTTCCAGCGACCTAACACTGAAGCTTTCTTT
CDR3aa: CASPFQRPNTEAFF